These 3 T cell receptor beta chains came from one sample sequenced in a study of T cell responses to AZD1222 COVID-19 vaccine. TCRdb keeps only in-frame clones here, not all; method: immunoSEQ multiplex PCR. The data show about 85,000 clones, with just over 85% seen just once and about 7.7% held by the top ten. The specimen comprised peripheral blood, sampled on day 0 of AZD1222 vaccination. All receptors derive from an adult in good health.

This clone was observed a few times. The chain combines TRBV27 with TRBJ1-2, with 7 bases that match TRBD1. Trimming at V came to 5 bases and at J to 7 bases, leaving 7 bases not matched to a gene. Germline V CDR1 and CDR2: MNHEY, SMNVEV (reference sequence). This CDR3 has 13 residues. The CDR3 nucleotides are TGTGCCAGCAGTCCTGGGACAGCATCTGGCTACACCTTC. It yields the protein CASSPGTASGYTF.

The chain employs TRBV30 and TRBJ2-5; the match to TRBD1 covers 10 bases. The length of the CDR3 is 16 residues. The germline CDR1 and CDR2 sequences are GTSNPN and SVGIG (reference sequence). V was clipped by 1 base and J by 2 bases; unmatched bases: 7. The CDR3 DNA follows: TGTGCCTGGAGTGACGGGGACAGGGGCCAACAAGAGACCCAGTACTTC. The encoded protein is CAWSDGDRGQQETQYF.

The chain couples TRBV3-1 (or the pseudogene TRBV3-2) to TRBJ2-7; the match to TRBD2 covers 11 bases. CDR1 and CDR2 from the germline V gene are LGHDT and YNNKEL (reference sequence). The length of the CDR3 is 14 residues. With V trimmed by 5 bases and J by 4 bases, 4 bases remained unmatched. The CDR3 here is CASSGTSGGYEQYF. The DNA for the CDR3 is TGTGCCAGCAGCGGGACTAGCGGTGGGTACGAGCAGTACTTC.